A selection of T cell receptor beta chains follows, all from one sample in a study of CD8 T cells in ankylosing spondylitis. TCRdb fed the 5' RACE reads into MiXCR, producing one record per CDR3 protein. Here the sample spans under 300,000 distinct CDR3 sequences, 18% being singletons. The sequencing sample was made of blood, either unsorted or a sorted T cell fraction (not recorded which). The receptors shown here come from a male donor with ankylosing spondylitis or in good health (not recorded which). Each CDR3 is given with its conserved first and last residue. The D gene is left open where the match is weak. Only part of the rows carry a size: once, few, many, or a class if the clone is expanded.

abundance,v_gene,j_gene,d_gene,CDR3aa,CDR3nt
-,TRBV24-1,TRBJ2-1,-,CATSDSDRMRVNEQFF,TGTGCCACCAGTGATTCCGACAGGATGAGAGTAAATGAGCAGTTCTTC
few,TRBV7-6,TRBJ2-2,-,CASSLVEGVGELFF,TGTGCCAGCAGCTTAGTGGAAGGGGTCGGGGAGCTGTTTTTT
few,TRBV6-1,TRBJ2-2,TRBD2,CASSLQPGLAGSGELFF,TGTGCCAGCAGCCTGCAACCAGGGCTAGCGGGGTCCGGGGAGCTGTTTTTT
-,TRBV9,TRBJ1-2,-,CASSPDGHGYTF,TGTGCCAGCAGCCCCGACGGCCATGGCTACACCTTC
-,TRBV6-5,TRBJ1-5,-,CASSYSKYVRNQPQHF,TGTGCCAGCAGTTACTCGAAGTACGTACGAAATCAGCCCCAGCATTTT
-,TRBV11-1,TRBJ2-3,TRBD2,CASSLGLGSGRAEDTQYF,TGTGCCAGCAGCTTAGGTCTGGGAAGCGGGAGGGCCGAAGATACGCAGTATTTT
-,TRBV12-3/TRBV12-4,TRBJ2-3,TRBD2,CASSLVGGTPDTQYF,TGTGCCAGCAGTTTGGTGGGAGGGACCCCCGATACGCAGTATTTT
-,TRBV9,TRBJ2-1,TRBD2,CASSGSGRGDEQFF,TGTGCCAGCAGCGGTAGCGGGAGAGGCGATGAGCAGTTCTTC
-,TRBV28,TRBJ2-7,TRBD2,CASSSPYSGSATYEQYF,TGTGCCAGCAGTTCCCCCTATAGCGGGAGTGCGACCTACGAGCAGTACTTC
-,TRBV30,TRBJ2-3,TRBD1,CAWSEQGVTDTQYF,TGTGCCTGGAGTGAACAGGGGGTTACAGATACGCAGTATTTT
-,TRBV29-1,TRBJ2-3,-,CSSPGHLTDTQYF,TGCAGCAGCCCGGGACACCTCACAGATACGCAGTATTTT
-,TRBV6-1,TRBJ2-1,-,CASGGDGSWPNEQFF,TGTGCCAGCGGAGGAGACGGGAGTTGGCCCAATGAGCAGTTCTTC
-,TRBV29-1,TRBJ2-3,-,CSVEDGGAPDTQYF,TGCAGCGTTGAAGATGGCGGGGCCCCAGATACGCAGTATTTT
few,TRBV5-1,TRBJ2-1,TRBD1,CASSLAGTGRSNEQFF,TGCGCCAGCAGCTTGGCTGGGACAGGGAGGAGCAATGAGCAGTTCTTC
many,TRBV20-1,TRBJ2-3,TRBD2,CSADPETSGSTDTQYF,TGCAGTGCTGACCCCGAGACTAGCGGTAGCACAGATACGCAGTATTTT
few,TRBV7-9,TRBJ2-7,-,CASSLVADPREQYF,TGTGCCAGCAGCTTAGTGGCGGACCCCCGCGAGCAGTACTTC
-,TRBV4-1,TRBJ2-4,TRBD2,CASSQDTGLAGGVYIQYF,TGCGCCAGCAGCCAAGATACAGGACTAGCGGGAGGGGTATACATTCAGTACTTC
-,TRBV15,TRBJ2-1,-,CATSREGSHNEQFF,TGTGCCACCAGCAGAGAGGGGAGTCACAATGAGCAGTTCTTC
-,TRBV27,TRBJ2-1,TRBD2,CASSPLGLAGNEQFF,TGTGCCAGCAGTCCACTAGGACTAGCGGGGAATGAGCAGTTCTTC
-,TRBV12-3/TRBV12-4,TRBJ2-3,-,CASSLGLDTDTQYF,TGTGCCAGCAGTTTAGGACTAGACACAGATACGCAGTATTTT
-,TRBV7-9,TRBJ2-5,TRBD2,CASRAAGDRETQYF,TGTGCCAGCCGAGCAGCGGGAGACCGGGAGACCCAGTACTTC
-,TRBV29-1,TRBJ2-5,TRBD2,CGFDQREYETQYF,TGCGGCTTCGACCAGCGGGAGTACGAGACCCAGTACTTC
many,TRBV29-1,TRBJ2-1,-,CSVEVADNEQFF,TGCAGCGTTGAAGTGGCGGACAATGAGCAGTTCTTC
-,TRBV11-2,TRBJ2-2,-,CASSFGVLFAGELFF,TGTGCCAGCAGCTTTGGGGTGTTATTTGCCGGGGAGCTGTTTTTT
few,TRBV13,TRBJ2-2,-,CASSSETGDGELFF,TGTGCCAGCAGCTCTGAGACGGGGGACGGGGAGCTGTTTTTT
-,TRBV5-1,TRBJ2-3,TRBD2,CASSTGTSGQSTDTQYF,TGCGCCAGCAGCACGGGGACTAGCGGACAAAGCACAGATACGCAGTATTTT
-,TRBV12-3/TRBV12-4,TRBJ2-1,TRBD2,CASKLAGGPNEQFF,TGTGCCAGCAAATTAGCGGGAGGGCCGAATGAGCAGTTCTTC
many,TRBV12-3/TRBV12-4,TRBJ1-6,TRBD1,CASSLGSGQYNSPLHF,TGTGCCAGCAGTTTAGGTTCGGGACAGTATAATTCACCCCTCCACTTT
few,TRBV7-9,TRBJ1-3,-,CASSVAGSSGNTIYF,TGTGCCAGCAGCGTCGCGGGGAGCTCTGGAAACACCATATATTTT
many,TRBV12-3/TRBV12-4,TRBJ2-1,TRBD2,CASSAPGLAHEQFF,TGTGCCAGCAGTGCTCCGGGACTAGCTCATGAGCAGTTCTTC
many,TRBV5-6,TRBJ2-3,-,CASSLAFGSADTQYF,TGTGCCAGCAGCTTGGCATTCGGGAGCGCAGATACGCAGTATTTT
-,TRBV29-1,TRBJ2-2,TRBD2,CSVFSGTPNTGELFF,TGCAGCGTCTTTAGCGGGACCCCGAACACCGGGGAGCTGTTTTTT
few,TRBV12-3/TRBV12-4,TRBJ2-7,TRBD1,CASSFGQASSYEQYF,TGTGCCAGCAGCTTCGGACAGGCGAGCTCCTACGAGCAGTACTTC
-,TRBV5-6,TRBJ2-1,TRBD1,CASSSPGQGAREQFF,TGTGCCAGCAGCTCCCCGGGACAGGGGGCGCGAGAGCAGTTCTTC
-,TRBV15,TRBJ1-5,-,CATSRDSGSNQPQHF,TGTGCCACCAGCAGAGATTCAGGGAGCAATCAGCCCCAGCATTTT
-,TRBV29-1,TRBJ2-1,TRBD1,CSVEGQGPNEQFF,TGCAGCGTTGAAGGACAGGGACCCAATGAGCAGTTCTTC
-,TRBV4-1,TRBJ1-2,-,CASSQDPGLRGYTF,TGCGCCAGCAGCCAAGATCCAGGGTTGCGTGGCTACACCTTC
few,TRBV7-8,TRBJ2-2,-,CASSPRSDTGELFF,TGTGCCAGCAGCCCGCGATCGGACACCGGGGAGCTGTTTTTT
-,TRBV10-2,TRBJ2-7,TRBD1,CASNGEGAEQYF,TGCGCCAGCAATGGCGAGGGGGCCGAGCAGTACTTC
-,TRBV12-5,TRBJ2-5,-,CASGSSSWGETQYF,TGTGCTAGTGGTTCATCTAGCTGGGGGGAGACCCAGTACTTC
-,TRBV4-1,TRBJ2-1,-,CASSQVGLGYYNEQFF,TGCGCCAGCAGCCAAGTTGGGCTAGGGTACTACAATGAGCAGTTCTTC
-,TRBV4-1,TRBJ2-7,-,CASSPVEGGRGEQYF,TGCGCCAGCAGCCCCGTCGAAGGAGGGCGAGGCGAGCAGTACTTC
-,TRBV20-1,TRBJ2-1,-,CSARDVALSYNEQFF,TGCAGTGCTAGAGATGTAGCCCTTTCCTACAATGAGCAGTTCTTC
few,TRBV9,TRBJ2-7,TRBD1,CASSVGQGASYEQYF,TGTGCCAGCAGCGTAGGACAGGGGGCCTCCTACGAGCAGTACTTC
few,TRBV29-1,TRBJ2-2,-,CSVLQANTGELFF,TGCAGCGTTCTCCAAGCGAACACCGGGGAGCTGTTTTTT
many,TRBV28,TRBJ2-1,TRBD2,CASGAGVSSYNEQFF,TGTGCCAGCGGAGCGGGAGTGAGCTCCTACAATGAGCAGTTCTTC
-,TRBV11-2,TRBJ2-1,TRBD2,CASSSGLAGAKSSEEQFF,TGTGCCAGCAGCTCAGGACTAGCGGGAGCAAAGAGTTCGGAAGAGCAGTTCTTC
-,TRBV12-3/TRBV12-4,TRBJ2-7,-,CASSEGTYEQYF,TGTGCCAGCTCCGAGGGCACCTACGAGCAGTACTTC
-,TRBV6-1,TRBJ1-4,TRBD1,CASSVSGGNEKLFF,TGTGCCAGCAGCGTATCAGGGGGTAACGAAAAACTGTTTTTT
many,TRBV7-9,TRBJ2-3,-,CASSYSADTQYF,TGTGCCAGCAGCTACAGTGCAGATACGCAGTATTTT
-,TRBV11-2,TRBJ2-7,TRBD2,CASSLIAGATDEQYF,TGTGCCAGCAGCTTAATAGCGGGAGCGACTGACGAGCAGTACTTC
-,TRBV6-2/TRBV6-3,TRBJ2-1,TRBD1,CASNGQATYNEQFF,TGTGCCAGCAACGGACAGGCTACCTACAATGAGCAGTTCTTC
-,TRBV28,TRBJ2-5,TRBD2,CASSPGLDGETQYF,TGTGCCAGCAGTCCGGGACTAGATGGAGAGACCCAGTACTTC
few,TRBV4-1,TRBJ2-3,-,CASSQRDSTDTQYF,TGCGCCAGCAGCCAGCGGGATTCCACAGATACGCAGTATTTT
-,TRBV4-3,TRBJ2-1,-,CASSHYTGTYYNEQFF,TGCGCCAGCAGCCACTACACGGGGACCTACTACAATGAGCAGTTCTTC
-,TRBV27,TRBJ2-1,TRBD1,CASAPGQGSSYNEQFF,TGTGCCAGCGCCCCGGGACAGGGCAGCTCCTACAATGAGCAGTTCTTC
-,TRBV25-1,TRBJ2-5,-,CAISPGGRVVAVPGETQYF,TGTGCCATCAGCCCCGGTGGCAGGGTAGTTGCGGTTCCGGGGGAGACCCAGTACTTC
-,TRBV6-1,TRBJ2-5,-,CASSERRERQETQYF,TGTGCCAGCAGTGAAAGGAGGGAGAGGCAAGAGACCCAGTACTTC
-,TRBV11-2,TRBJ2-1,-,CASSLAGEWNEQFF,TGTGCCAGCAGCTTAGCGGGAGAGTGGAATGAGCAGTTCTTC